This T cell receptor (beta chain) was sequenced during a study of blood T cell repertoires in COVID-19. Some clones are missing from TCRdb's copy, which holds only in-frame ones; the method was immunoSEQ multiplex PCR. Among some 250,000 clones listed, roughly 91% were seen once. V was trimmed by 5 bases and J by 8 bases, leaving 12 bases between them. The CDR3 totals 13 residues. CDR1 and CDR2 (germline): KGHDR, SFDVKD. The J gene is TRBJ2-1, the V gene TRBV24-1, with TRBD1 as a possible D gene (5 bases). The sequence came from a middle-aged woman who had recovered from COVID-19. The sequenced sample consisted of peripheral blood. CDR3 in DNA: TGTGCCACCAGTGGAGGCAGGGTGGATGAGCAGTTCTTC. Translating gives CATSGGRVDEQFF.